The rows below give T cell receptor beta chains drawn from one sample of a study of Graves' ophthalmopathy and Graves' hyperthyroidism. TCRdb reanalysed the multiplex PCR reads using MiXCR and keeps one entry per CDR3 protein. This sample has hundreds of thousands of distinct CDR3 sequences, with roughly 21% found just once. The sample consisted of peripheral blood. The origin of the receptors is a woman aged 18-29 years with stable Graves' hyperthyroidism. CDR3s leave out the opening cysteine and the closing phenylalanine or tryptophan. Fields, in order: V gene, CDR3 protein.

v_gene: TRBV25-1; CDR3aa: AGSEFLGQGYEQY
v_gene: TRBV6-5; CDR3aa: ASSYSSRRGELF
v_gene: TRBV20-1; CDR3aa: SARDVGTKQY
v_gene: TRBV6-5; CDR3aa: ASSYPSHREHQPQH
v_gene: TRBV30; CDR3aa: AWSPTVGDVQPQH
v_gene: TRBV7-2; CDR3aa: ASSQTGWELF
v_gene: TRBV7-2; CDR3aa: ASSRSKSYEQY
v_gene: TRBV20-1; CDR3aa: SARRGQVNQPQH
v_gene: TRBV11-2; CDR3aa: ASSLNSAYTEAF
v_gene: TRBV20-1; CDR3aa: SAPGLAGAGEQY
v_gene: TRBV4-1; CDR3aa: ASSQEWTGGDGKLF
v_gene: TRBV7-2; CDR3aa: ASSLRGGLGETQY
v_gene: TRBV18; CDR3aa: ASSPRTGGLWYGYT
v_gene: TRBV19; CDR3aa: ASSIGKGVGSYEQY
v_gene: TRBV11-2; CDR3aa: ASSLEGVSGNTIY
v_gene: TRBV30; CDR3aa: AWSQNRGGNQPQH
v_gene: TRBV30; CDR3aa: AWSVPGTGIYEQY
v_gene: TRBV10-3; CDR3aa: AISESGLVIHEQY
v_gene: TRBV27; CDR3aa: ASSSVYSGNTIY
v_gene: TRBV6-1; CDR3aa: ASSVGLAGLVSYEQY
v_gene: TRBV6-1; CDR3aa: ASLRNDRAGYT
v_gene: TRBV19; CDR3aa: ASSVPRVGGEAF
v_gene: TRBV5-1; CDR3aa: ASSFTGQSYEQY
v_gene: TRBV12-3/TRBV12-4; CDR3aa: ASSWGQGHSPLH
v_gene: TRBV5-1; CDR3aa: ASSRLQDNSPLH
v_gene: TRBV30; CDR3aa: AWSGLSDKYEQY
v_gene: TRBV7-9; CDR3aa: ASSLQRGLSYEQY
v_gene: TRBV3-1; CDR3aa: ASSPGRQPETQY
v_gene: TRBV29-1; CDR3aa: SVTGTATYEQY
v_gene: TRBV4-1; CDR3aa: ASSQESGTDTQY
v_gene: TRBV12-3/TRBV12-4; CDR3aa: ASRREAGGQETQY
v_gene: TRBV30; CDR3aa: AGQGGFKAF
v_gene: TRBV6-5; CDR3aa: ASSYDRQGYGYT
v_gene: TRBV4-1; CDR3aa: ASSQGVRQAAGELF